Included here is one TCR beta chain sequence, with context. The CDR3 sequence is 13 residues long. The germline V gene has CDR1 MNHEY and CDR2 SVGAGI. V lost 6 bases and J lost 1, with 9 bases in between. This specimen comes from a study of blood T cell repertoires in COVID-19. Clones were read by immunoSEQ multiplex PCR, and TCRdb kept only the in-frame ones, dropping some. The table records a few hundred thousand clones, 81% of them present only once. The receptor's source is a human donor with acute or convalescent COVID-19. The donor label of this sample is uncertain. The sequencing input was peripheral blood. V is TRBV6-5 and J is TRBJ1-1; D gene ambiguous. CDR3 sequence reads: CASRPRGNTEAFF. CDR3 nucleotide sequence: TGTGCCAGCAGACCACGGGGGAACACTGAAGCTTTCTTT.